This section outlines one TCR beta chain sequence together with its context. Authors' methods: From reference gene primer amplification, estimates of nucleated cell counts were derived. Clones were sequenced by immunoSEQ multiplex PCR, and TCRdb holds only the in-frame ones, with some missing. That table supplies the V and J calls and clone size; D and trimming were determined from the DNA. The sample includes 100,000 to 150,000 clones, around 82% seen only once; the top ten take approximately 12%. This entry comes from a study of blood T cell repertoires in COVID-19. Overall study context: Samples of COVID-19 (acute and convalescent) were obtained from the United States, Italy and Spain. PBMCs, B-cell-depleted T cells, or T cells provided the cDNA or gDNA that made up the material.

The CDR3 covers 13 residues. With 4 bases clipped from V and 2 bases from J, the junction kept 1 base outside the gene matches. Sequencing input: peripheral blood. The chain employs TRBV12-3 or TRBV12-4 and TRBJ1-2, with 7 bases fitting TRBD1. The receptor comes from a woman under 40 who had recovered from COVID-19. CDR3 protein: CASSSQGNYGYTF. In DNA form, the CDR3 reads TGTGCCAGCAGTTCACAGGGGAACTATGGCTACACCTTC.